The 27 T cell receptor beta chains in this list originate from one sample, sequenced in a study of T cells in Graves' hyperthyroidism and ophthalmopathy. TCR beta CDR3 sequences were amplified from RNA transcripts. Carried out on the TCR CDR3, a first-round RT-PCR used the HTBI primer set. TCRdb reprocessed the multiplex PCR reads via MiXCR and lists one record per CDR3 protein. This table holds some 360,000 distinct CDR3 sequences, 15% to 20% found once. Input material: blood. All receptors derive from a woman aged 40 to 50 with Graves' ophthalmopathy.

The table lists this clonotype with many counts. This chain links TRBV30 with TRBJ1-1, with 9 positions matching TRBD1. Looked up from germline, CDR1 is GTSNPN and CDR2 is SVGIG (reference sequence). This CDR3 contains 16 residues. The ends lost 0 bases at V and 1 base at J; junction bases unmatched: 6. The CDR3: CAWSVRGQGRNTEAFF. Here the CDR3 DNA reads TGTGCCTGGAGTGTACGTGGACAGGGGAGGAACACTGAAGCTTTCTTT.

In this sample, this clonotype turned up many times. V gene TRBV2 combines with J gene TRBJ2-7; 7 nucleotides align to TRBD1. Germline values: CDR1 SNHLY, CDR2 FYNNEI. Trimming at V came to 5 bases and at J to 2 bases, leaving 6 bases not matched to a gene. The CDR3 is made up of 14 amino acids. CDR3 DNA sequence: TGTGCCAGCAGTCGGGACAGCGATACCTACGAGCAGTACTTC. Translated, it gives CASSRDSDTYEQYF.

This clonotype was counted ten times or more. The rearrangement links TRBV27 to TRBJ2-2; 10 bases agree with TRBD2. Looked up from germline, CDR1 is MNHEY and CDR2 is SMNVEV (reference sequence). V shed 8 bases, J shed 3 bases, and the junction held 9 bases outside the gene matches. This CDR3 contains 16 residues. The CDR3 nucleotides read TGTGCCAGCTCGCTCGGACTAGCGGATTACACCGGGGAGCTGTTTTTT. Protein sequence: CASSLGLADYTGELFF.

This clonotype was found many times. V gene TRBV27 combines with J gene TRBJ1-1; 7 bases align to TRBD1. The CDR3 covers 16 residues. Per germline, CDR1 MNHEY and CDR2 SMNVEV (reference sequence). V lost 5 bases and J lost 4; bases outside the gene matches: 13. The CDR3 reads CASSPRTGGSGTEAFF. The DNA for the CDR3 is TGTGCCAGCAGTCCCAGGACAGGAGGCTCGGGCACTGAAGCTTTCTTT.

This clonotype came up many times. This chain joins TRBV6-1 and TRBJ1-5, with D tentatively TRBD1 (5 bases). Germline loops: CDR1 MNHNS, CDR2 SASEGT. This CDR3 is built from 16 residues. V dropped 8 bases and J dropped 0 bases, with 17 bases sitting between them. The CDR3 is CASGRAGGNSNQPQHF. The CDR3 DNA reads TGTGCCAGCGGTAGAGCGGGGGGGAATAGCAATCAGCCCCAGCATTTT.

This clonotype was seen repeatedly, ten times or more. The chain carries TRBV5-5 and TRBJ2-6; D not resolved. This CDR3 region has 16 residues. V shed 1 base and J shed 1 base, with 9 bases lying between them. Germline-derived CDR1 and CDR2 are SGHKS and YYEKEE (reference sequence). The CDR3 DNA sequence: TGTGCCAGCAGCTTGATCGGCGGTTCTGGGGCCAACGTCCTGACTTTC. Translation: CASSLIGGSGANVLTF.

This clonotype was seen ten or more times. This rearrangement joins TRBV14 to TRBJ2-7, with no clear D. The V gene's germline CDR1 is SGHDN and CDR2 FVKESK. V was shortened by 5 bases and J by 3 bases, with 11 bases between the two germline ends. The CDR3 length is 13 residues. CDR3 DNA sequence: TGTGCCAGCAGCTCCCTACCCGGCTACGAGCAGTACTTC. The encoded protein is CASSSLPGYEQYF.

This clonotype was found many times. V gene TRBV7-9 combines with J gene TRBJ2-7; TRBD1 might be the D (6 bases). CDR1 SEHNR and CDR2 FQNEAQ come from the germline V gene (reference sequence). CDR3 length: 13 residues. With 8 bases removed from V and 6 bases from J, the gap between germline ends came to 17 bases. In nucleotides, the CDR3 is TGTGCCAGCTCCCGGGACAACAATCCCGAGCAGTACTTC. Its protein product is CASSRDNNPEQYF.

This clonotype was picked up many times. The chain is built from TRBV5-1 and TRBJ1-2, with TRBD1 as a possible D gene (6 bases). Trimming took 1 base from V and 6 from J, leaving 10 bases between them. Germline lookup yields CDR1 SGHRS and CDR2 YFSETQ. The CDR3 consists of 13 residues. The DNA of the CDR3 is TGCGCCAGCAGCTTGTACAGGGAGAATGGCTACACCTTC. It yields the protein CASSLYRENGYTF.

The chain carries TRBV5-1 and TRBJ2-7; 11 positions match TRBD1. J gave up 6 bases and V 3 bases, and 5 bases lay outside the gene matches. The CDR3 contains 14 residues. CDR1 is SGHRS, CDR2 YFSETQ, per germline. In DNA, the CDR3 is TGCGCCAGCAGCTCCGGGACAGGGGGAAGCGAGCAGTACTTC. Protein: CASSSGTGGSEQYF.

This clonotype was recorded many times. CDR3 protein: CASSLWARRTSQETQYF. The DNA for the CDR3 is TGTGCCAGCAGTTTATGGGCCCGGCGCACCTCCCAAGAGACCCAGTACTTC. J is TRBJ2-5 and V is TRBV28, with D unclear. The CDR3 length is 17 residues. Per germline, CDR1 MDHEN and CDR2 SYDVKM. Trimming cost V 0 bases and J 1 base, with 15 bases left between them.

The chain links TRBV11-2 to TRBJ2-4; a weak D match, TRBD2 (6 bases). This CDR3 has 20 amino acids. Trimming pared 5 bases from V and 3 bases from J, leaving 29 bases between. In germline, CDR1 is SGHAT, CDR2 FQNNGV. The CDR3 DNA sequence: TGTGCCAGCAGCCCCCTTCCCGGCAATACCGGGAGAAGGGGCAAAAACATTCAGTACTTC. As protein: CASSPLPGNTGRRGKNIQYF.

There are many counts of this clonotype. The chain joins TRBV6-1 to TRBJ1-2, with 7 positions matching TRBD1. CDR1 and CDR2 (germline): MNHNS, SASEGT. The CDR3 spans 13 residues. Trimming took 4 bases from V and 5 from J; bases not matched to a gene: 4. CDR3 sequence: CASSAGQRYGYTF. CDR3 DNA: TGTGCCAGCAGTGCGGGACAGCGTTATGGCTACACCTTC.

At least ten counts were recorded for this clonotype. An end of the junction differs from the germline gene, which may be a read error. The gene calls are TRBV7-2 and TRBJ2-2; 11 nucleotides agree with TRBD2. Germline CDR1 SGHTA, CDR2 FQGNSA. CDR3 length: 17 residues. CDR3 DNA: TGTGCCAGCAGCCCGGGACTAGCGGAAGCGAAGACCGGGGAGCTGTTTTTT. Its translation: CASSPGLAEAKTGELFF.

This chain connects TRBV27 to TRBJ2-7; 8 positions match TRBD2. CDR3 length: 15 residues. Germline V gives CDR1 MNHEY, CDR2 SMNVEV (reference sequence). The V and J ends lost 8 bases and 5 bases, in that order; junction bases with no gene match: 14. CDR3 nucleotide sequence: TGTGCCAGCGGTATCGCAGCGGGAGATTCGGACGAGCAGTACTTC. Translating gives CASGIAAGDSDEQYF.

The CDR3 DNA reads as TGCGCCAGCAGCCTTAAACCCCCCGGAGATAGCAATCAGCCCCAGCATTTT. Its protein product is CASSLKPPGDSNQPQHF. V usage is TRBV4-1 and J usage is TRBJ1-5, with unresolved D. Trimming cost V 4 bases and J 0 bases, with 16 bases left between them. This CDR3 spans 17 amino acids. Germline values: CDR1 MGHRA, CDR2 YSYEKL.

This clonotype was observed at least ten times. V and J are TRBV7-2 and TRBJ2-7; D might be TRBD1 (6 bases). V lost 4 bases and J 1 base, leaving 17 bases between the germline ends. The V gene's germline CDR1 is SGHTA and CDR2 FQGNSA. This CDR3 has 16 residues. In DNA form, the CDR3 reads TGTGCCAGCAGCTACCGAGGACAGCCGTCTTCCTACGAGCAGTACTTC. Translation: CASSYRGQPSSYEQYF.

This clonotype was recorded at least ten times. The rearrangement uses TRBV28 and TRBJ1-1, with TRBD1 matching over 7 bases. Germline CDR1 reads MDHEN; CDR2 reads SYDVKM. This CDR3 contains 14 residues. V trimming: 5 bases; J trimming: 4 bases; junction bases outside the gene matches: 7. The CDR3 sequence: CASSEQGRTTEAFF. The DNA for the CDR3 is TGTGCCAGCAGTGAACAGGGGCGGACCACTGAAGCTTTCTTT.

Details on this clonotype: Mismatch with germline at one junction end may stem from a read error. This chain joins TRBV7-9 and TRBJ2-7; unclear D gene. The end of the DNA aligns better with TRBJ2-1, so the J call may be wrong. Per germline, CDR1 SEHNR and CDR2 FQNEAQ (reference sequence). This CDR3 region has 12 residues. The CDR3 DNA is TGTGCCAGCAACTTATTAGGCTACGAGCAGTTCTTC. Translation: CASNLLGYEQFF.

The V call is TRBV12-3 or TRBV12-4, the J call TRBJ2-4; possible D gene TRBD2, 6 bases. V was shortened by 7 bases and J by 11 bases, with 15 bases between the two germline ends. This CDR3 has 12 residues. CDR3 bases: TGTGCCAGCAATACTTGGGGGGAGGTTCAGTACTTC. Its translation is CASNTWGEVQYF.

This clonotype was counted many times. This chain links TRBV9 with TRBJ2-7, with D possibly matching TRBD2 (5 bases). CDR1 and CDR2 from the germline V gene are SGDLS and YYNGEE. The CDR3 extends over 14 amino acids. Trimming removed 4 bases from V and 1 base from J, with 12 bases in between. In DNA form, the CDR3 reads TGTGCCAGCAGCCCCCCCGGAGGATCCTACGAGCAGTACTTC. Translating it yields CASSPPGGSYEQYF.

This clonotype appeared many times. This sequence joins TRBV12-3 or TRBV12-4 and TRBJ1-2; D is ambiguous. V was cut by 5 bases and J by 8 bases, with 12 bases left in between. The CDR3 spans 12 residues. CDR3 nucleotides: TGTGCCAGCAGTCGCGATGGGTTCGGCTACACCTTC. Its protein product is CASSRDGFGYTF.

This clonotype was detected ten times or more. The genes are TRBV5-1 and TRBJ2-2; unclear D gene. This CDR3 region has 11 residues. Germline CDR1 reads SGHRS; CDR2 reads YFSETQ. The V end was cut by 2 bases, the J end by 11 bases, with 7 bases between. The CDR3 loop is CASSFTDELFF. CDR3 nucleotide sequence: TGCGCCAGCAGCTTTACAGACGAGCTGTTTTTT.

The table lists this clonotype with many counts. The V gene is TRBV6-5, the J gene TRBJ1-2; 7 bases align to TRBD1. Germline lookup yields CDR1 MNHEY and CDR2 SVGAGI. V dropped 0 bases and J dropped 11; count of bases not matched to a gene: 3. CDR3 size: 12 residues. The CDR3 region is CASSYSRDSYTF. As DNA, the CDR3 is TGTGCCAGCAGTTACTCTAGGGACAGTTACACCTTC.

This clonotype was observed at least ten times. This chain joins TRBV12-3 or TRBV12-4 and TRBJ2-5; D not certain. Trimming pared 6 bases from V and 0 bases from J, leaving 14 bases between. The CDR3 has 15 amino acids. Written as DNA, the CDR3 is TGTGCCAGCAGCCAGCCACTACCTAACCAAGAGACCCAGTACTTC. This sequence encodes CASSQPLPNQETQYF.

CDR3 in amino acids: CASSSGTDNYGYTF. CDR3 coding DNA: TGTGCCAGCAGCTCCGGGACAGATAACTATGGCTACACCTTC. The rearrangement joins TRBV12-3 or TRBV12-4 to TRBJ1-2, with 7 nucleotides matching TRBD1. V lost 6 bases and J lost 1; bases outside the gene matches: 5. The CDR3 has 14 residues.

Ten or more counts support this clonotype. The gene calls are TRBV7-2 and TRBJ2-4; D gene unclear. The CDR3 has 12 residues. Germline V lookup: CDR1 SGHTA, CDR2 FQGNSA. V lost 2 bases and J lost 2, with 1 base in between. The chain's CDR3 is CASSLTKNIQYF. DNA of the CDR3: TGTGCCAGCAGCTTAACCAAAAACATTCAGTACTTC.